The following is a T cell receptor beta chain sequence with its context. The data belong to a study of blood T cell repertoires in COVID-19. Background on the study: Acute-phase and convalescent COVID-19 samples originated in the United States, Italy and Spain.

Living in 24 US areas, the participants were between about 18 and 95 years of age. Grouping used clinical history reported by participants in a survey and questionnaire. Generated by immunoSEQ multiplex PCR, the TCRdb table keeps only in-frame clones and is missing some. The profile covers about 270,000 clones, with just under 90% appearing a single time and 4.1% taken by the ten largest. This CDR3 is built from 14 residues. Germline assignment: CDR1 ENHRY and CDR2 SYGVKD. V lost 0 bases and J lost 2, with 8 bases in between. This sequence originates from a woman in her 30s with acute COVID-19. The sequenced sample was PBMCs or T cells enriched from blood (not recorded which). The rearrangement links TRBV10-3 to TRBJ2-7, with D tentatively TRBD2 (5 bases). The CDR3 region is CAISESLAAYEQYF. CDR3 nucleotides: TGTGCCATCAGTGAGTCGCTAGCCGCCTACGAGCAGTACTTC.